The 8 T cell receptor delta chains in this list originate from one sample, sequenced in a study of Vδ1+ human thymocytes. Study-wide points: Thymic TRG and TRD repertoires appeared highly polyclonal.

The template was reverse-transcribed extracted RNA. CDR3 amplicons came from multiplex PCR with pooled V-gene forward and constant-region reverse primers. TCRdb made new clone calls on the multiplex PCR reads using CATT. The sample carries about 73,000 delta-chain clones, around 35% recorded once. Their specific antigens are unknown. The sequenced sample consisted of Vdelta1+ gamma-delta thymocytes from the thymus. Specified subset: FACS-sorted CD3+ TCRalphabeta- TCRVdelta1+ TCRVdelta2- thymocytes. The receptor set was obtained from a boy less than two years old who had congenital heart surgery.

The J gene is TRDJ1, the V gene TRDV1; D possibly corresponds to TRDD3 (6 bases). The V end lost 3 bases, the J end lost 0 bases, and 23 bases lay between the germline ends. This CDR3 is built from 19 residues. Germline lookup yields CDR1 TSWWSYY and CDR2 QGS. CDR3 coding DNA: TGTGCTCTTGGGGAGGTTCCTCTTACGGGGGGGGAGTACACCGATAAACTCATCTTT. Its translation is CALGEVPLTGGEYTDKLIF.

The chain links TRDV1 to TRDJ1; 13 nucleotides line up with TRDD3. Germline V gene sequence: CDR1 TSWWSYY, CDR2 QGS. With V trimmed by 3 bases and J by 0 bases, 28 bases remained unmatched. This CDR3 is 25 amino acids long. This chain's CDR3 is CALGDSPGPLKYWGIRSGYTDKLIF. The CDR3, as DNA: TGTGCTCTTGGGGACTCTCCTGGACCGTTAAAGTACTGGGGGATACGTTCTGGGTACACCGATAAACTCATCTTT.

The genes are TRDV1 and TRDJ1; D is unresolved. This CDR3 has 19 residues. Germline CDR1 and CDR2: TSWWSYY and QGS. Trimming took off 0 bases at V and 0 bases at J, with 20 bases between the two ends. The CDR3 DNA sequence: TGTGCTCTTGGGGAACTATACCCCCCCCCTCCGGTGTACACCGATAAACTCATCTTT. This sequence encodes CALGELYPPPPVYTDKLIF.

This clone was detected only a few times. The chain recombines TRDV1 with TRDJ1; 8 bases line up with TRDD2. The V segment lost 4 bases and the J segment 0 bases; nucleotides outside the gene matches: 22. Per the germline V gene, CDR1 is TSWWSYY and CDR2 is QGS. This CDR3 spans 21 amino acids. Written as DNA, the CDR3 is TGTGCTCTTGGGGGATCACCCACTTCCTACGAGGACTACCGGTACACCGATAAACTCATCTTT. This sequence encodes CALGGSPTSYEDYRYTDKLIF.

The chain is built from TRDV1 and TRDJ1, with 9 bases lining up with TRDD3. The CDR3 spans 22 residues. Germline CDR1 is TSWWSYY and CDR2 is QGS. V was clipped by 1 base and J by 4 bases; unmatched bases: 25. CDR3 in DNA: TGTGCTCTTGGGGAACAATGCCCGCAGGCTAAAGTACTGGGGGAGCCCGGCGATAAACTCATCTTT. Translated, it gives CALGEQCPQAKVLGEPGDKLIF.

This clone was counted between two and nine times. The rearrangement uses TRDV1 and TRDJ1, with 7 nucleotides matching TRDD2. The J segment lost 4 bases and the V segment lost 0 bases, leaving 17 bases of the junction unmatched. The CDR3 consists of 19 residues. Germline-derived CDR1 and CDR2 are TSWWSYY and QGS. The CDR3 loop reads CALGELPFPTTALGDKLIF. The CDR3 nucleotides read TGTGCTCTTGGGGAACTGCCTTTTCCTACTACCGCCCTGGGCGATAAACTCATCTTT.

The chain links TRDV1 to TRDJ1; 8 nucleotides match TRDD3. With 2 bases clipped from V and 6 bases from J, the junction kept 23 bases outside the gene matches. CDR1 is TSWWSYY and CDR2 is QGS in the germline V gene. CDR3 size: 20 residues. In DNA form, the CDR3 reads TGTGCTCTTGGGGAAGGGCTCAGCCTACCCCTGTACTGGGGGCACCATAAACTCATCTTT. It yields the protein CALGEGLSLPLYWGHHKLIF.

The chain carries TRDV1 and TRDJ1, with TRDD3 identical over 13 bases. The germline gives CDR1 TSWWSYY, CDR2 QGS. This CDR3 contains 22 residues. V gave up 2 bases and J gave up 0 bases; unmatched junction bases: 18. The CDR3 bases are TGTGCTCTTGGGGAAAGCTCCAGAGCTATAACTGGGGGATACGAGTACACCGATAAACTCATCTTT. This gives the protein CALGESSRAITGGYEYTDKLIF.